Listed below are T cell receptor beta chains from one sample, sequenced in a study of cytomegalovirus exposure and HLA in healthy donors. Profiled with immunoSEQ multiplex PCR; TCRdb holds only in-frame clones, not every one. This table has 150,000 or so clones, about 82% appearing once. Sequenced sample: PBMCs. The receptors stem from a female donor in good health and CMV-seronegative. Each CDR3 is given with its conserved first and last residue. A D gene is named only where the DNA matches it firmly. Size is omitted from some rows. Given values are once, few, many or a class for expanded clones.

CDR3 protein	CDR3 DNA	V gene	J gene	D gene	clone size
CASSPPTGVGGYTF	TGTGCCAGCAGCCCTCCGACAGGAGTTGGTGGCTACACCTTC	TRBV7-2	TRBJ1-2	-	-
CASRALAQGNIQYF	TGTGCCAGCAGAGCCCTTGCACAGGGAAACATTCAGTACTTC	TRBV6-5	TRBJ2-4	-	-
CASSYSDRPGYEQYF	TGTGCCAGCAGTTACTCGGACAGGCCAGGCTACGAGCAGTACTTC	TRBV6-5	TRBJ2-7	TRBD1	few
CAWRHGAGELFF	TGTGCCTGGAGGCATGGAGCCGGGGAGCTGTTTTTT	TRBV30	TRBJ2-2	-	-
CASITTRGENTEAFF	TGTGCCAGCATTACAACTCGGGGGGAGAACACTGAAGCTTTCTTT	TRBV2	TRBJ1-1	-	-
CASSSRTTGTVNEQFF	TGTGCCAGCAGCTCCCGGACAACCGGAACCGTCAATGAGCAGTTCTTC	TRBV7-2	TRBJ2-1	-	-
CASSQGLSGNTGELFF	TGCGCCAGCAGCCAAGGTTTAAGCGGAAACACCGGGGAGCTGTTTTTT	TRBV4-3	TRBJ2-2	-	-
CASSRTSGVRYEQYF	TGTGCCAGCAGCCGGACTAGCGGGGTTCGGTACGAGCAGTACTTC	TRBV5-4	TRBJ2-7	TRBD2	-
CASRQAPGLQPYEQYF	TGTGCCAGCAGACAGGCCCCGGGACTCCAACCCTACGAGCAGTACTTC	TRBV28	TRBJ2-7	-	-
CAGSGRAYEQYF	TGTGCCGGTAGCGGGAGGGCCTACGAGCAGTACTTC	TRBV30	TRBJ2-7	TRBD2	-
CATSTATSGLGQYF	TGTGCCACCAGCACAGCGACTAGCGGCTTGGGGCAGTACTTC	TRBV15	TRBJ2-7	TRBD2	-